The present T cell receptor (beta chain) was sequenced within a study of CD8 T cells in ankylosing spondylitis. Overall study findings and caveats: Disease-associated clones were reportedly significantly overrepresented in matched ankylosing spondylitis synovial fluid. Seemingly distinctive of ankylosing spondylitis blood was a TCR beta motif formed by eight highly homologous variants.

In regard to this clonotype: Its antigen is unidentified.

Preparation of TCR beta libraries was done by quantitative 5'-RACE with molecular barcodes. A single record per CDR3 protein comes from TCRdb applying MiXCR to the 5' RACE reads. Here the sample spans 700,000 to 1,000,000 distinct CDR3 sequences, approximately 12% being singletons. CDR1 is SGHRS, CDR2 YFSETQ, per germline. This CDR3 has 16 residues. V lost 4 bases and J 1 base, leaving 17 bases between the germline ends. The TCR was taken from a male donor with ankylosing spondylitis. The chain recombines TRBV5-1 with TRBJ1-1, with D perhaps TRBD1 (6 bases). Sequencing was performed on blood, either unsorted or a sorted T cell fraction (not recorded which). The CDR3 protein is CASSRLQGVSNTEAFF. The DNA of the CDR3 is TGCGCCAGCAGCCGATTACAGGGTGTATCGAACACTGAAGCTTTCTTT.